The clone carrying this T cell receptor beta chain was seen at least ten times. The entry originates in a study of T cells in Graves' hyperthyroidism and ophthalmopathy. Amplification of TCR beta CDR3 regions used RNA as the template. The TCR CDR3 was amplified in a first-round RT-PCR using the HTBI primer set. A single record per CDR3 protein comes from TCRdb applying MiXCR to the multiplex PCR reads. The sample has a few hundred thousand distinct CDR3 sequences; 20% to 25% are singletons. Stable hyperthyroidism: no ophthalmopathy progression over 18 months of follow-up. With a duration under 2 months, the hyperthyroidism was newly diagnosed in patients aged 18 to 65. Extraction of PBMCs used roughly 9.3 ml of fresh peripheral blood. This sequence was found in a man aged 18 to 35 with Graves' hyperthyroidism. Sequenced input: blood.

The CDR3 here is CASSLDRGLGQPQHF. As DNA, the CDR3 is TGTGCCAGCAGTTTGGACAGGGGGCTCGGTCAGCCCCAGCATTTT. This rearrangement joins TRBV12-3 or TRBV12-4 to TRBJ1-5, with 11 bases lining up with TRBD1. CDR3 length: 15 residues. The J segment lost 6 bases and the V segment lost 3 bases, leaving 4 bases of the junction unmatched.